The TCR beta chain described here comes from a study of EBV T-cell therapy then PD-1 blockade in nasopharyngeal carcinoma. Assay: immunoSEQ multiplex PCR; the TCRdb copy retains only in-frame clones and omits some. The table lists some 20,000 clones, almost 85% of them singletons. In this sample, this clone turned up a few times. Antigen specificity is unknown. Treatment reported: AdE1-LMPpoly-expanded autologous EBV-specific T-cell therapy followed by anti-PD-1 nivolumab. Germline CDR1 reads LGHNA; CDR2 reads YSLEER. The germline V and J ends were trimmed by 0 bases and 0 bases, with 6 bases remaining between them. This CDR3 is built from 16 residues.

Sequenced material: CD8+ T cells from blood, taken between days 25 and 35 from a patient whose treatment included autologous EBV-specific T cells and nivolumab. This sequence joins TRBV4-3 and TRBJ2-6; D gene unclear. This TCR was sampled from a man aged 40-49 years with nasopharyngeal carcinoma. The CDR3 sequence: CASSQDHGSGANVLTF. CDR3 nucleotides: TGCGCCAGCAGCCAAGATCACGGCTCTGGGGCCAACGTCCTGACTTTC.